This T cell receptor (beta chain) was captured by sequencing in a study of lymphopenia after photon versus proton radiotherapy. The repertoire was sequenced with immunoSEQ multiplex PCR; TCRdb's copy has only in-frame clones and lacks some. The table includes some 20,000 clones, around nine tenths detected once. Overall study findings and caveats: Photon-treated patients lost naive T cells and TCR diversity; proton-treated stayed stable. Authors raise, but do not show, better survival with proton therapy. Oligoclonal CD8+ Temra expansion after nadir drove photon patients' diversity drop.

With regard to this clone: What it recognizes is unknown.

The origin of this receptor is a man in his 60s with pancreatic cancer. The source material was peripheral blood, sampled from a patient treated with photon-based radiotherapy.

For the CDR3, the DNA is TGTGCCAGCAGCTCTTACAGTGGGGGGTATGGCTACACCTTC. Encoded protein: CASSSYSGGYGYTF. This chain connects TRBV5-6 to TRBJ1-2, with D possibly matching TRBD1 (5 bases). Trimming removed 3 bases from V and 5 bases from J, with 14 bases in between. The CDR3 is made up of 14 amino acids. Germline V gene lookup returns CDR1 SGHDT and CDR2 YYEEEE.